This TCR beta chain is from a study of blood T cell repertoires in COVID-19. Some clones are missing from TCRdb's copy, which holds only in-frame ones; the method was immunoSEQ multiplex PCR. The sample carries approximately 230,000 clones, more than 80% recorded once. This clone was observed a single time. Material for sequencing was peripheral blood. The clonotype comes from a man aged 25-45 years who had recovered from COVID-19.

The CDR3 reads CASTLSGGGPSYYNEQFF. DNA for the CDR3: TGTGCCAGCACCTTGAGCGGGGGGGGCCCCTCCTACTACAATGAGCAGTTCTTC. The chain combines TRBV27 with TRBJ2-1; 10 bases match TRBD2. The V gene end was trimmed by 7 bases and the J gene end by 3 bases; junction bases not matched to a gene: 15. Looked up from germline, CDR1 is MNHEY and CDR2 is SMNVEV (reference sequence). CDR3 length equals 18 residues.